In its sample, the clone carrying this T cell receptor beta chain was seen many times. CDR3 size: 15 residues. V was pared by 5 bases and J by 2 bases, with 15 bases between. The germline V gene has CDR1 SNHLY and CDR2 FYNNEI. The authors sequenced patients whose flow cytometry had shown CD8+CD57+ cell expansion. This record comes from a study of CD8+CD57+ T cells in acquired aplastic anemia. Profiling of TCR beta VDJ combinations and CDR3 sequences used genomic DNA as template. TCRdb passed the reads through MiXCR, listing each CDR3 protein once. The sample contains 450,000 to 600,000 distinct CDR3 sequences, over 25% of which appear only once.

Sequencing was performed on sorted CD4+, CD8+, or CD8+CD57+ T cells (not recorded which) from PBMCs. The TCR sequence derives from a human donor with aplastic anemia. V usage is TRBV2 and J usage is TRBJ1-1; no reliable D call. The CDR3 region is CASSPTPVSNTEAFF. The CDR3 DNA sequence: TGTGCCAGCAGTCCGACACCGGTCTCAAACACTGAAGCTTTCTTT.